Listed here is a single T cell receptor (beta chain). The antigen remains undetermined. The donors (healthy individuals) were bone marrow donors. 60 Vbeta and 13 Jbeta primers were used in PCR. Assay: immunoSEQ multiplex PCR; the TCRdb copy retains only in-frame clones and omits some. The sample records 90,000 to 110,000 clones, 76% being singletons. The CDR3 sequence is 15 residues long. V lost 6 bases and J lost 4; bases outside the gene matches: 10. The germline V gene encodes CDR1 KGHSH and CDR2 LQKENI. These data are taken from a study of cytomegalovirus exposure and HLA in healthy donors. Overall study findings and caveats: Accurate prediction of HLA-A and HLA-B alleles (for most subjects) was reportedly achieved from TCR beta sequences.

The sequencing sample was made of PBMCs. The clonotype comes from a man between 40 and 49 years old in good health and CMV-seropositive. The rearrangement joins TRBV18 to TRBJ2-7; TRBD1 aligns across 9 bases. Here the CDR3 reads CASSPDRGGFYEQYF. The CDR3 DNA follows: TGTGCCAGCTCCCCCGACAGGGGGGGGTTTTACGAGCAGTACTTC.